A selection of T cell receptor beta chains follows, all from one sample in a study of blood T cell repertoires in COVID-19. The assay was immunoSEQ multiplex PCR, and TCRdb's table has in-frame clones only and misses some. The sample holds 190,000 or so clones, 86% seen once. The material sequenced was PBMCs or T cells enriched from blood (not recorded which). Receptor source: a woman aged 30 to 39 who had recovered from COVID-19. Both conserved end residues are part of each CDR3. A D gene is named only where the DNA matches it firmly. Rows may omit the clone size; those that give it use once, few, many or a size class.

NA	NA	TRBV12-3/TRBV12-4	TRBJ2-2	CASSAPEPRELFF	TGTGCCAGCAGTGCCCCCGAGCCCCGGGAGCTGTTTTTT
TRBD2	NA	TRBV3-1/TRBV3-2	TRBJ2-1	CASSPQAGGLYNEQFF	TGTGCCAGCAGCCCGCAGGCGGGAGGCCTCTACAATGAGCAGTTCTTC
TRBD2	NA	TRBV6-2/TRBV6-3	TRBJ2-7	CASSYPGLAGDRVTYEQYF	TGTGCCAGCAGTTACCCGGGACTAGCGGGAGACAGGGTCACCTACGAGCAGTACTTC
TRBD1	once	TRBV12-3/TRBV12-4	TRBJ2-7	CASSLAQGDEQYF	TGTGCCAGCAGTCTGGCCCAGGGGGACGAGCAGTACTTC
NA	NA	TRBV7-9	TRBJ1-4	CASSPGAGDNEKLFF	TGTGCCAGCAGCCCAGGGGCAGGGGATAATGAAAAACTGTTTTTT
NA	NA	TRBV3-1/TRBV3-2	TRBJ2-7	CASSQGPLIYEQYF	TGTGCCAGCAGCCAAGGTCCCCTTATCTACGAGCAGTACTTC
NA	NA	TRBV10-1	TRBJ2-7	CASSIGGADEQYF	TGCGCCAGCAGTATCGGCGGGGCTGACGAGCAGTACTTC
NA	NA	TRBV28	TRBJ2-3	CASTNTDTQYF	TGTGCCAGCACAAACACAGATACGCAGTATTTT
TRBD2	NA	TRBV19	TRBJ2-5	CASSIRGGSASGILEETQYF	TGTGCCAGTAGTATACGAGGGGGCTCGGCTAGCGGGATACTGGAAGAGACCCAGTACTTC
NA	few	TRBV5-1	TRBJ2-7	CASSPQAVTTYEQYF	TGCGCCAGCAGCCCCCAAGCGGTAACAACCTACGAGCAGTACTTC
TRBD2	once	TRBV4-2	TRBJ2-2	CASSQERGLAGTNTGELFF	TGTGCCAGCAGCCAAGAAAGGGGTCTAGCGGGTACGAACACCGGGGAGCTGTTTTTT
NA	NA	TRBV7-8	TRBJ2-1	CASSFYGVGDEQFF	TGTGCCAGCAGCTTTTACGGGGTTGGGGATGAGCAGTTCTTC
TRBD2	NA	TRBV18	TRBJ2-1	CASSPDLTSGRYEQFF	TGTGCCAGCTCGCCCGACCTCACTAGCGGTAGATATGAGCAGTTCTTC
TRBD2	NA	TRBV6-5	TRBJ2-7	CASSYSGTSGEAHHF	TGTGCCAGCAGTTACTCCGGGACTAGCGGCGAGGCCCATCACTTC
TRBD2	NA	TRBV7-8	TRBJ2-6	CASSTGLAGGLSGANVLTF	TGTGCCAGCAGCACAGGACTAGCGGGAGGCCTCTCTGGGGCCAACGTCCTGACTTTC
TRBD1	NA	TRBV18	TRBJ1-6	CASSPDRGNNSPLHF	TGTGCCAGCTCACCAGACAGGGGCAATAATTCACCCCTCCACTTT
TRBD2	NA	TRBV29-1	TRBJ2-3	CSVEGPSSGSPPDTQYF	TGCAGCGTTGAAGGGCCTAGTAGCGGGAGCCCTCCAGATACGCAGTATTTT
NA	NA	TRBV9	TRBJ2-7	CASSVVEQGEEQYF	TGTGCCAGCAGCGTAGTGGAACAGGGCGAGGAGCAGTACTTC
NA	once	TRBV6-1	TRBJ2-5	CASSETGHETQYF	TGTGCCAGCAGTGAAACTGGGCATGAGACCCAGTACTTC
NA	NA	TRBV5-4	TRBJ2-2	CASSLLPGTGELFF	TGTGCCAGCAGCTTGTTACCGGGAACCGGGGAGCTGTTTTTT
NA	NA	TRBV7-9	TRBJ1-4	CASSSSATNEKLFF	TGTGCCAGCAGCTCTAGCGCAACTAATGAAAAACTGTTTTTT
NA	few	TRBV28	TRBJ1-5	CASSLYRVWSNQPQHF	TGTGCCAGCAGTTTATACAGGGTGTGGAGCAATCAGCCCCAGCATTTT
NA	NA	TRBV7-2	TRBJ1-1	CASSFQENTEAFF	TGTGCCAGCAGTTTCCAGGAGAACACTGAAGCTTTCTTT
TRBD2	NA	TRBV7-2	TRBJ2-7	CASSMGLAGGSYEQYF	TGTGCCAGCAGCATGGGACTAGCGGGAGGGTCCTACGAGCAGTACTTC
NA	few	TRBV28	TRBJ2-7	CASSDPRRQSYEQYF	TGTGCCAGCAGTGACCCCCGAAGACAGTCCTACGAGCAGTACTTC
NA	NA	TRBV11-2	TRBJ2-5	CASSLEGGPETQYF	TGTGCCAGCAGCTTAGAGGGGGGGCCAGAGACCCAGTACTTC
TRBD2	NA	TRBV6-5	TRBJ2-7	CASSSGTSGSYEQYF	TGTGCCAGCAGTTCGGGGACTAGCGGTTCCTACGAGCAGTACTTC
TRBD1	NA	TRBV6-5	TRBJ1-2	CASKKSGDRAYGYTF	TGTGCCAGCAAAAAAAGTGGGGACAGGGCCTATGGCTACACCTTC
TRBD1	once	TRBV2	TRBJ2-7	CASSEGTGPHEQYF	TGTGCCAGCAGTGAGGGGACAGGGCCTCACGAGCAGTACTTC
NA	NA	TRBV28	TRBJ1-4	CASSSGVEKLFF	TGTGCCAGCAGTTCCGGGGTAGAAAAACTGTTTTTT
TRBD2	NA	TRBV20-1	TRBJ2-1	CSASKAGAKNEQFF	TGCAGTGCTAGTAAAGCGGGAGCCAAGAATGAGCAGTTCTTC
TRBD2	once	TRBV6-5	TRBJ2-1	CASSYAYQREDNEQFF	TGTGCCAGCAGTTACGCTTATCAGCGGGAGGACAATGAGCAGTTCTTC
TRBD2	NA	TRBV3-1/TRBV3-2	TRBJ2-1	CASSPKTSGSNEQFF	TGTGCCAGCAGCCCCAAGACTAGCGGGAGCAATGAGCAGTTCTTC
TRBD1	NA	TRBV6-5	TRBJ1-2	CASSYGLTGGNGYTF	TGTGCCAGCAGTTACGGGTTAACAGGGGGGAATGGCTACACCTTC
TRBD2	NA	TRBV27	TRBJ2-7	CASSLAGVSYEQYF	TGTGCCAGCAGTTTGGCGGGAGTTTCCTACGAGCAGTACTTC
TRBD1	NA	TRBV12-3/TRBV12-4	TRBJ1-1	CASRRDSHTEAFF	TGTGCCAGCAGACGGGACAGCCACACTGAAGCTTTCTTT
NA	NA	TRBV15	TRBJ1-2	CATSREEESYTF	TGTGCCACCAGCAGGGAGGAGGAGAGCTACACCTTC
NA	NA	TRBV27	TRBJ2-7	CASMNYFYEQYF	TGTGCCAGCATGAACTATTTCTACGAGCAGTACTTC
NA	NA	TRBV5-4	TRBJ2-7	CASSSEAGTLHEQYF	TGTGCCAGCAGCTCCGAGGCGGGAACTCTACACGAGCAGTACTTC
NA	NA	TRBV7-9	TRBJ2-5	CASSLDIPREPQYF	TGTGCCAGCAGCTTAGATATACCAAGAGAGCCCCAGTACTTC
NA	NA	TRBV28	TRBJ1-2	CASRSDGYTF	TGTGCCAGCAGGTCAGATGGCTACACCTTC
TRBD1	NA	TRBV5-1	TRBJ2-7	CASSLAGTESYEQYF	TGCGCCAGCAGCTTGGCCGGGACAGAGTCCTACGAGCAGTACTTC
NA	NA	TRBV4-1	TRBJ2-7	CASSHQNSYEQYF	TGCGCCAGCAGCCATCAGAACTCCTACGAGCAGTACTTC
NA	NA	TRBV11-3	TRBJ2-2	CASSLGQANTGELFF	TGTGCCAGCAGCTTAGGACAGGCGAACACCGGGGAGCTGTTTTTT
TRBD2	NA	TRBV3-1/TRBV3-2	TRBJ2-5	CASSQEAGAETQYF	TGTGCCAGCAGCCAAGAGGCGGGAGCCGAGACCCAGTACTTC
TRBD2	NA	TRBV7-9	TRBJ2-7	CASSLVGDGLASIYEQYF	TGTGCCAGCAGCTTAGTAGGGGATGGACTAGCCAGCATCTACGAGCAGTACTTC
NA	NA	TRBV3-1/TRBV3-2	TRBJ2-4	CASSQGGLLAKNIQYF	TGTGCCAGCAGCCAAGGGGGGCTACTAGCCAAAAACATTCAGTACTTC
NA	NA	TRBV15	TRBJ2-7	CATSRDLQGGEQYF	TGTGCCACCAGCAGAGATTTGCAGGGAGGCGAGCAGTACTTC
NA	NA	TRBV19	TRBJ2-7	CASSMAGSLTYEQYF	TGTGCCAGTAGTATGGCGGGGAGTCTAACCTACGAGCAGTACTTC
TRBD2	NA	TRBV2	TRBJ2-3	CASSEGRDGRVQYF	TGTGCCAGCAGTGAGGGGAGGGATGGCCGGGTACAGTATTTT
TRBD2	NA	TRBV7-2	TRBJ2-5	CASSLMQAGGSGTGTQYF	TGTGCCAGCAGCTTAATGCAGGCGGGAGGCTCCGGCACGGGGACCCAGTACTTC
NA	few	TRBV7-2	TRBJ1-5	CASSLAAGHQPQHF	TGTGCCAGCAGCTTAGCAGCAGGCCATCAGCCCCAGCATTTT
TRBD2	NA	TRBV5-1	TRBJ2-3	CASSSLIAGASPDTQYF	TGCGCCAGCAGCTCCCTTATAGCGGGAGCCTCTCCAGATACGCAGTATTTT
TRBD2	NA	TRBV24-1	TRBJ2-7	CATSGSGRADYEQYF	TGTGCCACCAGTGGTAGCGGGAGGGCCGACTACGAGCAGTACTTC
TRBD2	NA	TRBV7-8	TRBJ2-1	CASSPGLAGGQDEQFF	TGTGCCAGCAGCCCTGGACTAGCGGGAGGTCAGGATGAGCAGTTCTTC
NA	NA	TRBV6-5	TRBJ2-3	CASSWAAGTDTQYF	TGTGCCAGCAGTTGGGCAGCGGGTACCGATACGCAGTATTTT
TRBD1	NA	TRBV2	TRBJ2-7	CASSHGQGLRSYEQYF	TGTGCCAGCAGTCATGGACAGGGGCTGAGGTCCTACGAGCAGTACTTC